Shown below are 7 T cell receptor beta chains from a single sample sequenced in a study of memory CD4+ T cells and cytomegalovirus serostatus. Single viable CD3+CD4+CD8-CD45RO+ cells were sorted as the memory CD4+ T cells. The data were produced by immunoSEQ multiplex PCR, yet TCRdb's version contains in-frame clones alone and is incomplete. The table shows 40,000 to 55,000 clones, with approximately 74% occurring only once. Sequenced sample: memory CD4+ T cells from blood. The receptors come from an adult in good health and CMV-seropositive.

For the CDR3, the DNA is TGTGCCAGCACCCACGGGAGGGAAGGGGGCTACACCTTC. This codes for CASTHGREGGYTF. The J gene is TRBJ1-2, the V gene TRBV6-5; D is ambiguous. CDR1 MNHEY and CDR2 SVGAGI come from the germline V gene. Between the trimmed V and J ends, which lost 7 bases and 8 bases, there was a span of 17 bases. The CDR3 is made up of 13 amino acids.

The chain uses TRBV7-6 and TRBJ1-3, with unresolved D. V was clipped by 1 base and J by 0 bases, with 10 bases between them. This CDR3 contains 16 residues. Germline CDR1 and CDR2: SGHVS and FNYEAQ. The CDR3 bases are TGTGCCAGCAGCTTAGTGGGCAGCACCTCTGGAAACACCATATATTTT. Its protein product is CASSLVGSTSGNTIYF.

By sample fraction, this clone is medium-sized. V and J are TRBV7-2 and TRBJ1-2; D is possibly TRBD1 (5 bases). The germline CDR1 and CDR2 sequences are SGHTA and FQGNSA. The CDR3 is 13 residues long. The germline V and J ends were trimmed by 5 bases and 6 bases, with 13 bases remaining between them. DNA for the CDR3: TGTGCCAGCAGCCCCAGGGTTCTGGATGGCTACACCTTC. It translates to CASSPRVLDGYTF.

The genes are TRBV4-3 and TRBJ2-3; the D gene is possibly TRBD1 (6 bases). Germline assignment: CDR1 LGHNA and CDR2 YSLEER. The CDR3 length is 18 residues. Between the trimmed V and J ends, which lost 3 bases and 3 bases, there was a span of 22 bases. CDR3 protein: CASSQNARGVEQTDTQYF. The CDR3 DNA sequence: TGCGCCAGCAGCCAGAATGCCAGGGGAGTGGAACAGACAGATACGCAGTATTTT.

This clone was observed a single time. This chain uses TRBV2 with TRBJ1-2; perhaps TRBD1 as D (6 bases). Trimming left V 11 bases short and J 3 bases short, with 16 bases between. The CDR3 runs 13 residues. Per germline, CDR1 SNHLY and CDR2 FYNNEI. CDR3 coding DNA: TGTGCCGGGGAAATGACAGGTGACTATGGCTACACCTTC. Its translation: CAGEMTGDYGYTF.

The V call is TRBV6-1, the J call TRBJ1-6; D remains unclear. From germline, CDR1 is MNHNS and CDR2 SASEGT. Trimming stripped 5 bases from V and 9 bases from J, with 14 bases between. This CDR3 has 14 residues. Here the CDR3 reads CASSIVNSGSPLHF. The CDR3 nucleotides are TGTGCCAGCAGTATCGTTAACTCGGGTTCACCCCTCCACTTT.

There are a few counts of this clone. The chain couples TRBV4-2 to TRBJ1-2; 7 bases are a match to TRBD1. The V and J ends lost 5 bases and 2 bases, in that order; junction bases with no gene match: 5. The CDR3 covers 14 residues. Germline V gene lookup returns CDR1 LGHNA and CDR2 YNFKEQ. CDR3 DNA: TGTGCCAGCAGCACTGAACAGGGGAACTATGGCTACACCTTC. Translating gives CASSTEQGNYGYTF.